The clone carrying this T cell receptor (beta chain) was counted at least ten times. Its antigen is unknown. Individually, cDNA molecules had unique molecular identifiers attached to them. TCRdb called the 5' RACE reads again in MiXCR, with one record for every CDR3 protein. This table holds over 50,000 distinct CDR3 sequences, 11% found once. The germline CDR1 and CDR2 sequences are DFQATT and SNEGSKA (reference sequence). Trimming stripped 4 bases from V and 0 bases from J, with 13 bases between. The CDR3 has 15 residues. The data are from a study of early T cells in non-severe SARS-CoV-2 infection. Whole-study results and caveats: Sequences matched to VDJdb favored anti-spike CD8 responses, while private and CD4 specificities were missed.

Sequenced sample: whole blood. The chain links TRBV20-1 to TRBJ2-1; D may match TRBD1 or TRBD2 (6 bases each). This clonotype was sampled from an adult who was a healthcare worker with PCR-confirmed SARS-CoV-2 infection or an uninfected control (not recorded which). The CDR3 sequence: CSAKGGPSSYNEQFF. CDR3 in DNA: TGCAGTGCTAAAGGGGGGCCCAGCTCCTACAATGAGCAGTTCTTC.